The clone carrying this TCR beta chain was seen more than once but under ten times. Trimming left V 1 base short and J 3 bases short, with 7 bases between. This CDR3 contains 13 residues. From germline, CDR1 is SGHTA and CDR2 FQGNSA. This sample is drawn from a study of cytomegalovirus exposure and HLA in healthy donors. The study ran its PCR with 60 Vbeta and 13 Jbeta primers. The table came from immunoSEQ multiplex PCR; TCRdb's copy has only in-frame clones and leaves some out. The table has under 90,000 clones, approximately 80% seen once; the top ten hold 3.4%. This receptor was identified in a man in his forties or fifties in good health and CMV-seronegative. Specimen: PBMCs. The J gene is TRBJ2-7, the V gene TRBV7-2; no firm D call. CDR3 sequence: CASSLGTVYEQYF. The CDR3 DNA sequence: TGTGCCAGCAGCTTAGGTACGGTCTACGAGCAGTACTTC.